The 27 T cell receptor beta chains below come from one sample, sequenced in a study of vaccination and CD4 T cells after COVID-19. The Oncomine TCR Beta short-read assay sequenced DNA from cultured CD4+ T cells. TCRdb itself ran the PCR reads through MiXCR, one entry per CDR3 protein. This sample has over 3,500 distinct CDR3 sequences, with 38% found just once. Sample treatment: approximately 9-day PBMC culture with coronavirus spike peptide pools or control peptides (ViraFEST assay). No antigen has been identified for these receptors. Sample: CD4+ T cells from blood, cultured in vitro. The receptors were gathered from a human donor who had recovered from COVID-19.

This clonotype was seen only a few times. The chain uses TRBV7-2 and TRBJ2-3, with D perhaps matching TRBD2 (5 bases). Trimming stripped 5 bases from V and 8 bases from J, with 20 bases between. Germline lookup yields CDR1 SGHTA and CDR2 FQGNSA. CDR3 length: 15 residues. CDR3 sequence (DNA): TGTGCCAGCAGCCTAAACCCGGGCGGGTCGGGTACGCAGTATTTT. This translates into CASSLNPGGSGTQYF.

This clonotype is categorized as medium-sized. The V gene is TRBV20-1, the J gene TRBJ1-5; unclear D gene. This CDR3 has 13 residues. Between the trimmed V and J ends, which lost 3 bases and 5 bases, there was a span of 11 bases. Per germline, CDR1 DFQATT and CDR2 SNEGSKA (reference sequence). Written as DNA, the CDR3 is TGCAGTGCTAGCTTGACACCAGATCAGCCCCAGCATTTT. This encodes CSASLTPDQPQHF.

This chain joins TRBV16 and TRBJ2-1; D might be TRBD1 or TRBD2, each matching 5 bases. This CDR3 has 17 amino acids. Germline-derived CDR1 and CDR2 are KGHSY and FQNENV. Trimming took 0 bases from V and 9 from J, leaving 21 bases between them. CDR3 in DNA: TGTGCCAGCAGCCAATCGGTTGAGGGGTGGGGTGATGCTGAGCAGTTCTTC. The encoded protein is CASSQSVEGWGDAEQFF.

The V gene is TRBV11-3, the J gene TRBJ2-2; 9 nucleotides agree with TRBD1. The CDR3 loop spans 16 amino acids. The germline CDR1 and CDR2 sequences are SGHNT and YENEEA. V was pared by 5 bases and J by 6 bases, with 10 bases of the junction left unmatched. The CDR3, as DNA: TGTGCCAGCAGCCGTGCTGACAGGGGGGGACCCGGGGAGCTGTTTTTT. It translates to CASSRADRGGPGELFF.

This clonotype was recorded a few times. The chain couples TRBV7-2 to TRBJ2-3, with TRBD2 identical over 9 bases. The J segment lost 2 bases and the V segment lost 0 bases, leaving 6 bases of the junction unmatched. The CDR3 extends over 17 amino acids. The germline gives CDR1 SGHTA, CDR2 FQGNSA. The CDR3 here is CASSLAAAGGITDTQYF. CDR3 coding DNA: TGTGCCAGCAGCTTAGCTGCGGCGGGGGGGATCACAGATACGCAGTATTTT. Supplemented by reference TRBV7-2 and TRBJ2-3, the full variable domain reads GAGVSQSPSNKVTEKGKDVELRCDPISGHTALYWYRQSLGQGLEFLIYFQGNSAPDKSGLPSDRFSAERTGGSVSTLTIQRTQQEDSAVYLCASSLAAAGGITDTQYFGPGTRLTVL.

The genes are TRBV7-2 and TRBJ1-2, with a possible D match to TRBD1 (6 bases). The V end was cut by 5 bases, the J end by 8 bases, with 12 bases between. CDR3 length equals 12 residues. Looked up from germline, CDR1 is SGHTA and CDR2 is FQGNSA. In nucleotides, the CDR3 is TGTGCCAGCAGCAAACAGGGTCGGGGCTACACCTTC. The encoded protein is CASSKQGRGYTF. The full variable domain, rest sourced from reference TRBV7-2 and TRBJ1-2, is GAGVSQSPSNKVTEKGKDVELRCDPISGHTALYWYRQSLGQGLEFLIYFQGNSAPDKSGLPSDRFSAERTGGSVSTLTIQRTQQEDSAVYLCASSKQGRGYTFGSGTRLTVV.

The rearrangement joins TRBV14 to TRBJ2-3; D uncertain. Germline V gene sequence: CDR1 SGHDN, CDR2 FVKESK. The CDR3 has 14 amino acids. Trimming shortened V by 1 base and J by 1 base, and 6 bases separated the two germline ends. The CDR3 here is CASSQGWGTDTQYF. The CDR3 DNA reads TGTGCCAGCAGCCAAGGGTGGGGCACAGATACGCAGTATTTT.

This clonotype appeared a few times. The chain employs TRBV27 and TRBJ2-3; 10 positions match TRBD1. The V gene end was trimmed by 7 bases and the J gene end by 5 bases; junction bases not matched to a gene: 15. Germline CDR1 is MNHEY and CDR2 is SMNVEV (reference sequence). The CDR3 totals 17 residues. The DNA of the CDR3 is TGTGCCAGCACCCGCCGGGGGGGACAGGGGCTAGGAGATACGCAGTATTTT. The encoded protein is CASTRRGGQGLGDTQYF.

The chain is built from TRBV5-1 and TRBJ1-1, with D possibly matching TRBD1 (5 bases). Deletions cut 4 bases from V and 3 bases from J, with 19 bases between. The CDR3 is made up of 16 amino acids. Germline V gene sequence: CDR1 SGHRS, CDR2 YFSETQ. The DNA for the CDR3 is TGCGCCAGCAGCATCGGGACGGGGGGTGGAGACACTGAAGCTTTCTTT. It specifies CASSIGTGGGDTEAFF.

This clonotype was seen a handful of times. The chain joins TRBV20-1 to TRBJ2-3, with D tentatively TRBD1 (6 bases). V lost 0 bases and J lost 4, with 14 bases in between. The CDR3 runs to 15 residues. Germline values: CDR1 DFQATT, CDR2 SNEGSKA (reference sequence). The CDR3 spells CSARDSSRGPDTQYF. The CDR3 DNA reads as TGCAGTGCTAGAGATTCCAGCAGGGGCCCAGATACGCAGTATTTT.

In its sample, this clonotype was seen a few times. The rearrangement joins TRBV7-9 to TRBJ1-3, with 7 bases matching TRBD1. The V and J ends lost 5 bases and 0 bases, in that order; junction bases with no gene match: 7. From germline, CDR1 is SEHNR and CDR2 FQNEAQ (reference sequence). This CDR3 has 16 amino acids. CDR3 in DNA: TGTGCCAGCAGCCAAGGGGGACAGAGCTCTGGAAACACCATATATTTT. Residues: CASSQGGQSSGNTIYF. The full variable domain, completed using reference TRBV7-9 and TRBJ1-3, is DTGVSQNPRHKITKRGQNVTFRCDPISEHNRLYWYRQTLGQGPEFLTYFQNEAQLEKSRLLSDRFSAERPKGSFSTLEIQRTEQGDSAMYLCASSQGGQSSGNTIYFGEGSWLTVV.

This clonotype is judged medium-sized (0.01 to 0.1%). This chain connects TRBV15 to TRBJ1-1, with TRBD1 identical over 7 bases. CDR1 LNHNV and CDR2 YYDKDF come from the germline V gene (reference sequence). The CDR3 spans 14 residues. V lost 4 bases, J lost 3 bases, and 5 bases stayed unmatched. The CDR3 is CATSTGQRDTEAFF. In DNA form, the CDR3 reads TGTGCCACCAGCACGGGACAGAGGGACACTGAAGCTTTCTTT.

This clonotype is classed as large. The rearrangement joins TRBV7-8 to TRBJ2-3, with 9 bases fitting TRBD2. J was trimmed by 11 bases and V by 6 bases; bases with no gene match: 6. Germline V CDR1 and CDR2: SGHVS, FQNEAQ. This CDR3 has 12 residues. CDR3 sequence (DNA): TGTGCCAGCAGACCTCTAGCGGGACTGCAGTATTTT. Translation: CASRPLAGLQYF.

The chain combines TRBV6-1 with TRBJ2-5, with 7 bases identical to TRBD1. The CDR3 loop spans 14 amino acids. Trimming at V came to 5 bases and at J to 2 bases, leaving 5 bases not matched to a gene. CDR1 is MNHNS, CDR2 SASEGT, per germline. CDR3 bases: TGTGCCAGCAGTCCCGGGACAGTGCAAGAGACCCAGTACTTC. Encoded protein: CASSPGTVQETQYF.

The rearrangement uses TRBV10-3 and TRBJ2-2, with 9 bases that match TRBD1. Trimming removed 7 bases from V and 6 bases from J; junction bases left unmatched: 6. CDR3 length: 14 amino acids. Germline CDR1 ENHRY, CDR2 SYGVKD. The CDR3 nucleotides are TGTGCCATCATGACCACAGGGGGCTCCGGGGAGCTGTTTTTT. Its translation is CAIMTTGGSGELFF.

In its sample, this clonotype was seen a few times. The V gene is TRBV6-1, the J gene TRBJ1-6; D might be TRBD1 (5 bases). Germline V gives CDR1 MNHNS, CDR2 SASEGT. V gave up 7 bases and J gave up 0 bases, with 16 bases separating them. There are 17 residues in the CDR3. This CDR3 is CASTRRGRSSYNSPLHF. The CDR3 DNA follows: TGTGCCAGCACCCGACGGGGGAGAAGCTCCTATAATTCACCCCTCCACTTT.

V gene TRBV15 combines with J gene TRBJ1-2, with 10 bases identical to TRBD1. Trimming cost V 1 base and J 10 bases; bases outside gene matches: 12. CDR1 and CDR2 from the germline V gene are LNHNV and YYDKDF (reference sequence). This CDR3 contains 16 residues. The CDR3 region is CATSRGSDRDRGFYTF. CDR3 nucleotide sequence: TGTGCCACCAGCAGAGGGTCAGACCGGGACAGGGGTTTCTACACCTTC.

The gene calls are TRBV12-3 or TRBV12-4 and TRBJ1-1, with 7 bases aligning to TRBD1. This CDR3 region has 15 residues. J lost 0 bases, V lost 5 bases, and 6 bases had no gene match. The CDR3 loop reads CASSPWTGLNTEAFF. CDR3 bases: TGTGCCAGCAGTCCGTGGACAGGCTTGAACACTGAAGCTTTCTTT.

This clonotype has only a few counts. The gene calls are TRBV6-1 and TRBJ1-5, with TRBD1 matching over 10 bases. CDR1 and CDR2 (germline): MNHNS, SASEGT. The CDR3 contains 15 residues. Trimming took 6 bases from V and 4 from J; bases not matched to a gene: 6. The CDR3 DNA reads as TGTGCCAGCAGACCCGGGACAGGGGAAAATCAGCCCCAGCATTTT. Translated, it gives CASRPGTGENQPQHF.

The chain couples TRBV20-1 to TRBJ1-5; D may be TRBD1 (5 bases). This CDR3 has 14 amino acids. CDR1 is DFQATT and CDR2 is SNEGSKA in the germline V gene (reference sequence). Trimming removed 1 base from V and 4 bases from J, with 11 bases in between. CDR3 protein: CSARGQYGNQPQHF. CDR3 nucleotides: TGCAGTGCTAGAGGACAGTATGGGAATCAGCCCCAGCATTTT.

The genes are TRBV7-2 and TRBJ1-4; perhaps TRBD1 as D (5 bases). CDR1 is SGHTA, CDR2 FQGNSA, per germline. V dropped 5 bases and J dropped 1 base, with 11 bases sitting between them. CDR3 length: 15 amino acids. CDR3 protein: CASSIYRRTNEKLFF. In DNA, the CDR3 is TGTGCCAGCAGCATTTACAGGAGAACTAATGAAAAACTGTTTTTT.

By share, this clonotype counts as medium-sized. This rearrangement joins TRBV20-1 to TRBJ1-6; D is perhaps TRBD1 (6 bases). V was shortened by 0 bases and J by 0 bases, with 12 bases between the two germline ends. Germline values: CDR1 DFQATT, CDR2 SNEGSKA (reference sequence). This CDR3 contains 17 residues. The CDR3 region is CSARDRTESSYNSPLHF. The CDR3 bases are TGCAGTGCTAGAGATCGGACAGAGAGCTCCTATAATTCACCCCTCCACTTT.

This clonotype was found a few times. This chain links TRBV7-8 with TRBJ2-2, with 8 nucleotides matching TRBD1. Germline-derived CDR1 and CDR2 are SGHVS and FQNEAQ. CDR3 size: 17 residues. V lost 1 base and J lost 1; bases outside the gene matches: 5. The CDR3 nucleotides are TGTGCCAGCAGCTTAGATCCGGACAGGGTGAACACCGGGGAGCTGTTTTTT. Its protein is CASSLDPDRVNTGELFF.

The V call is TRBV20-1, the J call TRBJ2-3; D is perhaps TRBD1 or TRBD2 (5 bases each). Germline V gives CDR1 DFQATT, CDR2 SNEGSKA (reference sequence). The CDR3 totals 13 residues. CDR3: CRISGGNTDTQYF. The CDR3 DNA reads as TGCAGAATAAGTGGGGGTAACACAGATACGCAGTATTTT.

This rearrangement joins TRBV7-2 to TRBJ2-3, with TRBD2 matching 12 bases. Per the germline V gene, CDR1 is SGHTA and CDR2 is FQGNSA. This CDR3 region has 16 residues. V gave up 5 bases and J gave up 4 bases; unmatched junction bases: 7. CDR3 region: CASSQRLAGVPDTQYF. CDR3 coding DNA: TGTGCCAGCAGCCAAAGACTAGCGGGGGTCCCAGATACGCAGTATTTT.

This rearrangement joins TRBV28 to TRBJ2-3; TRBD2 aligns across 13 bases. V lost 4 bases, J lost 8 bases, and 18 bases stayed unmatched. This CDR3 is built from 19 residues. Germline V gene data show CDR1 as MDHEN and CDR2 as SYDVKM. In DNA, the CDR3 is TGTGCCAGCAGTTCCCCCTCCCAAGGACTAGCGGGAGTTGCAGGTACGCAGTATTTT. Translating gives CASSSPSQGLAGVAGTQYF.

V usage is TRBV28 and J usage is TRBJ2-3, with a possible D match to TRBD2 (6 bases). CDR3 length equals 14 residues. Trimming took 6 bases from V and 4 from J, leaving 14 bases between them. From germline, CDR1 is MDHEN and CDR2 SYDVKM. The CDR3, as DNA: TGTGCCAGCAGCTGGACTAATGGGCCAGATACGCAGTATTTT. This sequence encodes CASSWTNGPDTQYF. Full variable domain (remainder filled in from reference TRBV28 and TRBJ2-3): DVKVTQSSRYLVKRTGEKVFLECVQDMDHENMFWYRQDPGLGLRLIYFSYDVKMKEKGDIPEGYSVSREKKERFSLILESASTNQTSMYLCASSWTNGPDTQYFGPGTRLTVL.